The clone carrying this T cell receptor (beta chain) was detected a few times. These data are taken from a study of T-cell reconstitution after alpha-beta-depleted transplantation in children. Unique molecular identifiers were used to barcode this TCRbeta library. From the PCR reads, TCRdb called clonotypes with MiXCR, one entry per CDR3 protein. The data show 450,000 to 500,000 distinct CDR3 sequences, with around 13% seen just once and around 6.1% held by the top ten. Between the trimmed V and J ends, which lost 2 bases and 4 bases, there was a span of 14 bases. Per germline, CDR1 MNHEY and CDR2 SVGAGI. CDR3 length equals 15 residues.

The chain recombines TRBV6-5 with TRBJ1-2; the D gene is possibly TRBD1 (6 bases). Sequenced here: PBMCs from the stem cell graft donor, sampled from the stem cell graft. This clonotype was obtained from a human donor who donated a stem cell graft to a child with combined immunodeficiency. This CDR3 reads CASSYVPGAVYGYTF. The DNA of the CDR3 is TGTGCCAGCAGTTACGTGCCAGGGGCGGTCTATGGCTACACCTTC.